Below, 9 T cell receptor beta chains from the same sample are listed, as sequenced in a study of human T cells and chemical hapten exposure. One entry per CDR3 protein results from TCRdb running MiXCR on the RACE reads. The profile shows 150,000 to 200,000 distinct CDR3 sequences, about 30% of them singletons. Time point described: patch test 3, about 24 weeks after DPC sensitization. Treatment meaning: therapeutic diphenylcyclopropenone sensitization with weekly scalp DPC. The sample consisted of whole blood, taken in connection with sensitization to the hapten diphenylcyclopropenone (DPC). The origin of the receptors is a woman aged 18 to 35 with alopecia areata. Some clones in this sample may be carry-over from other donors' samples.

Here the CDR3 DNA reads TGTGCCATCATGGGGCTAGGTGGCTACACCTTC. Its translation: CAIMGLGGYTF. This chain links TRBV12-3 or TRBV12-4 with TRBJ1-2; TRBD1 might be the D (5 bases). This CDR3 is built from 11 residues. Trimming removed 10 bases at V and 7 bases at J, with 13 bases between.

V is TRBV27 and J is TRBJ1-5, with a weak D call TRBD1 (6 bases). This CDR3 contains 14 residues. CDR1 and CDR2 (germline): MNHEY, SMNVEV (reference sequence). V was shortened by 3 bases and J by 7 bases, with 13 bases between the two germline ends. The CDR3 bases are TGTGCCAGCAGTTTGTCAGGGGAGAGGCAGCCCCAGCATTTT. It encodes CASSLSGERQPQHF.

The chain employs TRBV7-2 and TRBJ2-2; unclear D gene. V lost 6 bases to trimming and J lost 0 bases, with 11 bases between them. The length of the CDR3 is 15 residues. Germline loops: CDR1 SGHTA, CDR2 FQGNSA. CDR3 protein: CASSHKRTNTGELFF. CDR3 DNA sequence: TGTGCCAGCAGTCACAAACGCACGAACACCGGGGAGCTGTTTTTT.

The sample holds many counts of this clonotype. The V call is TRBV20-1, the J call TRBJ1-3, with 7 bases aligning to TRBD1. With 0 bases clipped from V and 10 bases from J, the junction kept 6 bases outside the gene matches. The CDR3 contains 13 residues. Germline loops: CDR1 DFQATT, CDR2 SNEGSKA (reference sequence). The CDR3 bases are TGCAGTGCTAGAGACCTCGGACAGGCGACCATATATTTT. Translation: CSARDLGQATIYF.

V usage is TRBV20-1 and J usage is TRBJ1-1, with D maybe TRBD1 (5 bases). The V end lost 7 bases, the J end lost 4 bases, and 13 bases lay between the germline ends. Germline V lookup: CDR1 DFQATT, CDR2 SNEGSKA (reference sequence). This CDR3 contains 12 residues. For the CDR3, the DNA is TGCAGTGGGGAGGTGGGGGGCACTGAAGCTTTCTTT. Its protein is CSGEVGGTEAFF.

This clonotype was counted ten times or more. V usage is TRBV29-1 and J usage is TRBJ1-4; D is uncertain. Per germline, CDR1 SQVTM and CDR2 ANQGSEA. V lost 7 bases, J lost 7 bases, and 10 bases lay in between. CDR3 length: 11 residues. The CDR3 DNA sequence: TGCAGCGCCGCGGAGGGTGAAAAACTGTTTTTT. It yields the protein CSAAEGEKLFF.

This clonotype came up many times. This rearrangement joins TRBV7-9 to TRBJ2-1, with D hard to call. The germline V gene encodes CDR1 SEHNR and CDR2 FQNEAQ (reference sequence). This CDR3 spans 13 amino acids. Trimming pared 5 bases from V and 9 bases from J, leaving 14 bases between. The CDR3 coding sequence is TGTGCCAGCAGCCGAGCCATTTCCGGTGAGCAGTTCTTC. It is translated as CASSRAISGEQFF.

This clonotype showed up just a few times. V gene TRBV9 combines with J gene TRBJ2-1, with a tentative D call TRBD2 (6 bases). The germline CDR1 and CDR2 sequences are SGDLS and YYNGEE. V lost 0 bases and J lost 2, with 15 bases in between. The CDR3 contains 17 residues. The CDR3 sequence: CASSVEDGRGPYNEQFF. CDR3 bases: TGTGCCAGCAGCGTAGAGGACGGGAGAGGTCCCTACAATGAGCAGTTCTTC.

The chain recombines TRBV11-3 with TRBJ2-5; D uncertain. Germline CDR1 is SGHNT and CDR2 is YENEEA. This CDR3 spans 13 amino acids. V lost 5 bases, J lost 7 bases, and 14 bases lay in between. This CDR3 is CASSDGPGSTQYF. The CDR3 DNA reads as TGTGCCAGCAGCGACGGCCCTGGGTCGACCCAGTACTTC.